The 5 T cell receptor beta chains below all came from one sample that was sequenced in a study of T cells after yellow fever vaccination. TCRdb independently ran MiXCR on the 5' RACE reads; one entry per CDR3 protein. The repertoire holds around 530,000 distinct CDR3 sequences, around 17% seen once, with about 18% in the top ten. Material: PBMCs, obtained around 5 days after the first yellow fever vaccination. Receptor source: a man in his late teens or twenties who received the YFV17D yellow fever vaccine.

This CDR3 reads CASSLVRGQGNQPQHF. CDR3 nucleotide sequence: TGTGCCAGCAGCTTAGTGCGGGGGCAAGGGAATCAGCCCCAGCATTTT. V gene TRBV7-9 combines with J gene TRBJ1-5; a possible D gene is TRBD1 (6 bases). V was trimmed by 1 base and J by 4 bases, leaving 14 bases between them. This CDR3 spans 16 amino acids. Germline CDR1 SEHNR, CDR2 FQNEAQ (reference sequence).

This clonotype was found a few times. V gene TRBV5-1 combines with J gene TRBJ1-2, with TRBD1 as a possible D gene (5 bases). Trimming shortened V by 4 bases and J by 0 bases, and 16 bases separated the two germline ends. This CDR3 has 16 residues. From germline, CDR1 is SGHRS and CDR2 YFSETQ. CDR3 protein: CASSRPGTGTNYGYTF. The CDR3 DNA reads TGCGCCAGCAGCCGCCCCGGGACGGGAACTAACTATGGCTACACCTTC.

This clonotype showed up just a few times. J is TRBJ2-3 and V is TRBV20-1; 15 nucleotides line up with TRBD2. Germline V lookup: CDR1 DFQATT, CDR2 SNEGSKA (reference sequence). The CDR3 is 17 residues long. The ends lost 4 bases at V and 4 bases at J; junction bases unmatched: 9. This CDR3 reads CSANSGTSGGYPDTQYF. CDR3 DNA sequence: TGCAGTGCTAACTCCGGGACTAGCGGGGGGTATCCAGATACGCAGTATTTT.

This clonotype was seen more than once but under ten times. The J gene is TRBJ2-7, the V gene TRBV20-1, with D unclear. The CDR3 extends over 14 amino acids. V was shortened by 0 bases and J by 4 bases, with 13 bases between the two germline ends. CDR1 is DFQATT and CDR2 is SNEGSKA in the germline V gene (reference sequence). CDR3 in DNA: TGCAGTGCTAGAGATTGGCAGGCGTCATACGAGCAGTACTTC. As protein: CSARDWQASYEQYF.

V usage is TRBV7-8 and J usage is TRBJ2-1; perhaps TRBD1 as D (5 bases). There are 15 residues in the CDR3. V lost 1 base, J lost 4 bases, and 11 bases lay in between. The germline gives CDR1 SGHVS, CDR2 FQNEAQ. CDR3: CASSLGRDVYNEQFF. The CDR3 nucleotides read TGTGCCAGCAGCTTAGGCAGGGATGTGTACAATGAGCAGTTCTTC.